This TCR beta chain appears in the sequencing data of a study of B cell selection in AIRE deficiency. Points from the study as a whole: Shared Treg sequences had shorter CDR3s, biased toward rearrangements with few non-templated insertions. Only about 9.3% of 3,500 to 4,500 shared Treg sequences were patient-specific; 30% to 35% healthy-specific.

In regard to this clone: Its target is unknown.

Conventional CD4 T cells were sorted as CD4+CD127+ cells. In the original analysis: Some 100,000 patient and about 1.3x10^5 healthy donor in-frame TCRbeta sequences came from conventional T cells. Using immunoSEQ multiplex PCR, the repertoire was profiled, and TCRdb retains in-frame clones only, with some absent. That table supplies the V and J calls and clone size; D and trimming were determined from the DNA. The sample lists some 24,000 clones; approximately 96% were seen once. Sequencing input: conventional CD4+ T cells sorted from PBMCs. The source is a human donor with AIRE deficiency.

CDR3 sequence reads: CASRDAQLMEQFF. The CDR3 DNA is TGTGCCAGCAGGGACGCCCAACTTATGGAGCAGTTCTTC. The V gene is TRBV28, the J gene TRBJ2-1, with D unclear. The length of the CDR3 is 13 residues. The germline gives CDR1 MDHEN, CDR2 SYDVKM. Trimming removed 6 bases from V and 10 bases from J, with 16 bases in between.